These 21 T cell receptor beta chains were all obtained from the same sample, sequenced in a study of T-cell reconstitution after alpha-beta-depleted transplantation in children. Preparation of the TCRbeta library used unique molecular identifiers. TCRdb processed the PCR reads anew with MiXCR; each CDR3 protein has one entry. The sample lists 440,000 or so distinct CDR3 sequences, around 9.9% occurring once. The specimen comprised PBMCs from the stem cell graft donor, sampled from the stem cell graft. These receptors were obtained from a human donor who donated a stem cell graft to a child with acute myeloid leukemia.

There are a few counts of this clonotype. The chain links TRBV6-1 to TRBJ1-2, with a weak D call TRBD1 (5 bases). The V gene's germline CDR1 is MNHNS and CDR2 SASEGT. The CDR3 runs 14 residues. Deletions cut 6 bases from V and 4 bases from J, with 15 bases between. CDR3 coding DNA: TGTGCCAGCAGCCCGTCGGGGGGTGGCTATGGCTACACCTTC. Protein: CASSPSGGGYGYTF.

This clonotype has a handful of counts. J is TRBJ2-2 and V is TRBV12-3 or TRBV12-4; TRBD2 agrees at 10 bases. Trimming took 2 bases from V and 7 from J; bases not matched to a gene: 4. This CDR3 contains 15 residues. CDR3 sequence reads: CASSLLAGGIGELFF. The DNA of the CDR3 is TGTGCCAGCAGTTTATTAGCGGGGGGTATCGGGGAGCTGTTTTTT.

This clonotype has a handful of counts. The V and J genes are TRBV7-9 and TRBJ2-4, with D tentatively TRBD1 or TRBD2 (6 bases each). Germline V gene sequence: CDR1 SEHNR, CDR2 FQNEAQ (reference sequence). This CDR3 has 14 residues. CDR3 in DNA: TGTGCGACGGGGGCTGAACTAGCCAAAAACATTCAGTACTTC. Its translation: CATGAELAKNIQYF.

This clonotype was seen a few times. CDR3 in DNA: TGCGCCAGCAGCCAAGGCCCAGACTACGAGCAGTACTTC. It translates to CASSQGPDYEQYF. The chain uses TRBV4-1 and TRBJ2-7, with D unresolved. Per the germline V gene, CDR1 is MGHRA and CDR2 is YSYEKL. The CDR3 covers 13 residues. Trimming took off 1 base at V and 3 bases at J, with 7 bases between the two ends.

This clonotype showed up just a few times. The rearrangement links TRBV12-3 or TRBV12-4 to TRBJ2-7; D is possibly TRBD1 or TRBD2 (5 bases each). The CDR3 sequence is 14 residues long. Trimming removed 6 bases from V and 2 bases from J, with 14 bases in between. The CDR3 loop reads CASSTRDGTYEQYF. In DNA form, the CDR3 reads TGTGCCAGCAGCACCCGGGACGGGACCTACGAGCAGTACTTC.

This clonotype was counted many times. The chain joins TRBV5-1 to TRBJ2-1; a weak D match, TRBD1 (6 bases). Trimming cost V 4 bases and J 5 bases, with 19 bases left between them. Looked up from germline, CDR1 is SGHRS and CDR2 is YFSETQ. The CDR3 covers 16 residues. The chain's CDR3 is CASSLTVTGGNNEQFF. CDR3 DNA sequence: TGCGCCAGCAGCCTTACCGTGACAGGCGGTAACAATGAGCAGTTCTTC.

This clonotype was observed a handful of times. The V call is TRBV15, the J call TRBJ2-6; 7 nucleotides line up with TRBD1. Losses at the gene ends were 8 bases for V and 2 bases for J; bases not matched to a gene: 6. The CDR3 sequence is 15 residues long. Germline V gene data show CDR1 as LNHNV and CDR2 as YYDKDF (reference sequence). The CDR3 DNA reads TGTGCCACCCGAGACAGGGCGGCTGGGGCCAACGTCCTGACTTTC. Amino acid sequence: CATRDRAAGANVLTF. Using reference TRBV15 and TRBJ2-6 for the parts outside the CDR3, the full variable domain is DAMVIQNPRYQVTQFGKPVTLSCSQTLNHNVMYWYQQKSSQAPKLLFHYYDKDFNNEADTPDNFQSRRPNTSFCFLDIRSPGLGDTAMYLCATRDRAAGANVLTFGAGSRLTVL.

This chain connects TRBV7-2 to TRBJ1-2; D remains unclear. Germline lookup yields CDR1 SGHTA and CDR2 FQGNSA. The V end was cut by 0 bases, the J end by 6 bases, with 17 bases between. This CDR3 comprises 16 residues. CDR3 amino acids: CASSLAPLTHLDGYTF. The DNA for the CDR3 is TGTGCCAGCAGCTTAGCGCCTCTGACCCATTTGGATGGCTACACCTTC.

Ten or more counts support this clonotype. In DNA form, the CDR3 reads TGTGCCAACTCCGAGGGAGGACGGACTACAGATACGCAGTATTTT. Translation gives CANSEGGRTTDTQYF. This chain connects TRBV10-3 to TRBJ2-3; weak D call: TRBD2 (6 bases). This CDR3 has 15 amino acids. Trimming left V 10 bases short and J 3 bases short, with 20 bases between. Germline CDR1 and CDR2: ENHRY and SYGVKD.

The CDR3 region is CASSPPGSWNEQFF. The CDR3 DNA is TGTGCCAGCTCACCCCCAGGGAGCTGGAATGAGCAGTTCTTC. This sequence joins TRBV18 and TRBJ2-1; D assignment may be TRBD1 or TRBD2 (5 bases each). Germline V gene data show CDR1 as KGHSH and CDR2 as LQKENI. Deletions cut 3 bases from V and 7 bases from J, with 13 bases between. The CDR3 extends over 14 amino acids.

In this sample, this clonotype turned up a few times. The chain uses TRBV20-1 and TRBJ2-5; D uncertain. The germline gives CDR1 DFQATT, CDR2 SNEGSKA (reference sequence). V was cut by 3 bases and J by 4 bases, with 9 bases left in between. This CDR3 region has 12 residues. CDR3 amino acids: CSARPALETQYF. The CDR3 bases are TGCAGTGCTAGGCCAGCTCTAGAGACCCAGTACTTC.

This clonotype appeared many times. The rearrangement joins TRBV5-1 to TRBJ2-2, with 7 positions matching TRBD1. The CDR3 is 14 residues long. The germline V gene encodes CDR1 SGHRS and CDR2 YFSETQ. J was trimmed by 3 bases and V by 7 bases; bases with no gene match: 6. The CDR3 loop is CASGDRVDTGELFF. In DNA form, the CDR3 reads TGCGCCAGCGGTGACAGGGTCGACACCGGGGAGCTGTTTTTT.

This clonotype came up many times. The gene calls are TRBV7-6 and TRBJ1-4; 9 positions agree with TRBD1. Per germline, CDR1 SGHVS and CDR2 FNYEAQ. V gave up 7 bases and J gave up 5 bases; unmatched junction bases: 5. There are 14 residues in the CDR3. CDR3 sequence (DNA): TGTGCCAGCACCCTGGGACAGGGCAATGAAAAACTGTTTTTT. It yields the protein CASTLGQGNEKLFF.

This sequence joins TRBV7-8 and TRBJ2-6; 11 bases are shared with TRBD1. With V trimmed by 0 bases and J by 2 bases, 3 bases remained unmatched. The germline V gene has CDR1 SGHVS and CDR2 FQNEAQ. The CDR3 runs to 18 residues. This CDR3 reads CASSLAGQGGPGANVLTF. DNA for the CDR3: TGTGCCAGCAGCTTAGCGGGACAGGGGGGACCTGGGGCCAACGTCCTGACTTTC.

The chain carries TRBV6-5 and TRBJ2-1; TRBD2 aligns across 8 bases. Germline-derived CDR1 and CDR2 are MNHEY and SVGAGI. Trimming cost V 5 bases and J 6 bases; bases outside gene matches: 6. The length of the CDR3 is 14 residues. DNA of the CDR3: TGTGCCAGCAGTCCCGGGGGGGGAAGCAATGAGCAGTTCTTC. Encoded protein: CASSPGGGSNEQFF.

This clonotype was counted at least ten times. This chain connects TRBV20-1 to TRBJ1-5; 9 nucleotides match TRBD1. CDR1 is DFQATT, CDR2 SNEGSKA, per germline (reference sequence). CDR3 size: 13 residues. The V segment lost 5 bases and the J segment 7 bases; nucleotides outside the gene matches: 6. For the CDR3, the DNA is TGCAGTGCTTCTCCGGGACAGGGACAGCCCCAGCATTTT. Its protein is CSASPGQGQPQHF.

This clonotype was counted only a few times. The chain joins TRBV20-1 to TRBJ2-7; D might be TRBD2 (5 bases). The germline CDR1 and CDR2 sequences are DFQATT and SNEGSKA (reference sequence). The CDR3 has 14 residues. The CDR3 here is CSARGFPSSYEQYV. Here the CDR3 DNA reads TGCAGTGCCAGAGGGTTTCCAAGCTCCTACGAGCAGTACGTC.

The CDR3 coding sequence is TGCAGTGCTCGAGGGGGACTATACAATGAGCAGTTCTTC. It is translated as CSARGGLYNEQFF. The chain joins TRBV20-1 to TRBJ2-1; possibly TRBD2 for D (7 bases). CDR3 length: 13 amino acids. Trimming left V 5 bases short and J 4 bases short, with 12 bases between. Germline CDR1 is DFQATT and CDR2 is SNEGSKA (reference sequence).

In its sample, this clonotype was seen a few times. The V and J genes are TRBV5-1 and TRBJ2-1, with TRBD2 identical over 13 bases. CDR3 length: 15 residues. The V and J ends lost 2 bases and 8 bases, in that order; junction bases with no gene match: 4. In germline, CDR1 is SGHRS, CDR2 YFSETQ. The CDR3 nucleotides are TGCGCCAGCAGCTTAGGACTAGCGGGAGTAGATGAGCAGTTCTTC. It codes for CASSLGLAGVDEQFF. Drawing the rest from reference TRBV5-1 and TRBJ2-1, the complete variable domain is KAGVTQTPRYLIKTRGQQVTLSCSPISGHRSVSWYQQTPGQGLQFLFEYFSETQRNKGNFPGRFSGRQFSNSRSEMNVSTLELGDSALYLCASSLGLAGVDEQFFGPGTRLTVL.

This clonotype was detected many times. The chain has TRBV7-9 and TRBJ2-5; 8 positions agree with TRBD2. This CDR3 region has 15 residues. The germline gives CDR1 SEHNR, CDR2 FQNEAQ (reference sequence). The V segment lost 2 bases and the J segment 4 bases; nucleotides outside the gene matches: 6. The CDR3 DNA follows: TGTGCCAGCAGCTTAACTAGCGGTTCCCCAGAGACCCAGTACTTC. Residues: CASSLTSGSPETQYF.

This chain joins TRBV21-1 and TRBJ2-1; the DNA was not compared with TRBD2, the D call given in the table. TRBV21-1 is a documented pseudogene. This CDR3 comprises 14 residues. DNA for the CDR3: TGTGCCAGCAGCGACTATACTCCAGGGAGTGAGCAGTTCTTC. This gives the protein CASSDYTPGSEQFF.